Following are 30 T cell receptor beta chains from one sample sequenced in a study of blood T cell repertoires in COVID-19. Assay: immunoSEQ multiplex PCR; the TCRdb copy retains only in-frame clones and omits some. The top ten hold about 3.2% of the sample, which has about 140,000 clones, approximately 85% seen once. The sequencing sample was made of peripheral blood. These receptors came from a man between 45 and 60 years old with acute or convalescent COVID-19.

The chain links TRBV19 to TRBJ1-2; D unresolved. V lost 7 bases, J lost 0 bases, and 9 bases lay in between. This CDR3 is built from 13 residues. Germline V CDR1 and CDR2: LNHDA, SQIVND (reference sequence). The CDR3 sequence: CASMRAANYGYTF. The CDR3 DNA reads TGTGCCAGTATGAGAGCCGCTAACTATGGCTACACCTTC.

The rearrangement links TRBV6-5 to TRBJ2-7; tentative D call: TRBD1 (6 bases). V lost 0 bases to trimming and J lost 5 bases, with 11 bases between them. The V gene's germline CDR1 is MNHEY and CDR2 SVGAGI. The CDR3 has 14 residues. CDR3 DNA sequence: TGTGCCAGCAGTTACTCCGGGACATGGGACGAGCAGTACTTC. Its translation: CASSYSGTWDEQYF.

The chain has TRBV20-1 and TRBJ2-7; 9 bases fit TRBD2. The J segment lost 0 bases and the V segment lost 3 bases, leaving 3 bases of the junction unmatched. Germline lookup yields CDR1 DFQATT and CDR2 SNEGSKA (reference sequence). This CDR3 spans 14 amino acids. The DNA of the CDR3 is TGCAGTGCTAGTGTGGGACTAGCCTCCTACGAGCAGTACTTC. It translates to CSASVGLASYEQYF.

V usage is TRBV7-9 and J usage is TRBJ2-5; TRBD1 matches 8 bases. The CDR3 covers 16 residues. Germline CDR1 and CDR2: SEHNR and FQNEAQ (reference sequence). The V gene end was trimmed by 4 bases and the J gene end by 5 bases; junction bases not matched to a gene: 12. CDR3 sequence reads: CASSSPDREPWETQYF. The CDR3 coding sequence is TGTGCCAGCAGCTCCCCGGACAGGGAGCCGTGGGAGACCCAGTACTTC. The full variable domain, completed using reference TRBV7-9 and TRBJ2-5, is DTGVSQNPRHKITKRGQNVTFRCDPISEHNRLYWYRQTLGQGPEFLTYFQNEAQLEKSRLLSDRFSAERPKGSFSTLEIQRTEQGDSAMYLCASSSPDREPWETQYFGPGTRLLVL.

In its sample, this clone was seen a few times. V and J are TRBV5-4 and TRBJ2-7, with 8 bases that match TRBD1. Per the germline V gene, CDR1 is SGHNT and CDR2 is YYREEE (reference sequence). The CDR3 length is 14 residues. V trimming: 4 bases; J trimming: 5 bases; junction bases outside the gene matches: 8. Here the CDR3 reads CASSRGQVPNEQYF. DNA for the CDR3: TGTGCCAGCAGCAGGGGACAGGTTCCGAACGAGCAGTACTTC.

This clone was observed a single time. The rearrangement links TRBV9 to TRBJ2-2; D gene unclear. Between the trimmed V and J ends, which lost 0 bases and 6 bases, there was a span of 15 bases. Germline values: CDR1 SGDLS, CDR2 YYNGEE. This CDR3 has 16 residues. The CDR3 coding sequence is TGTGCCAGCAGCGTAGGTGGAGAACTCTACTCCGGGGAGCTGTTTTTT. It is translated as CASSVGGELYSGELFF.

V is TRBV18 and J is TRBJ2-5; D is ambiguous. V lost 2 bases and J lost 1, with 5 bases in between. Germline CDR1 reads KGHSH; CDR2 reads LQKENI. This CDR3 is 13 amino acids long. CDR3 amino acids: CASSPTSQETQYF. Written as DNA, the CDR3 is TGTGCCAGCTCACCAACGAGCCAAGAGACCCAGTACTTC.

J is TRBJ1-5 and V is TRBV11-2; D is unresolved. The CDR3 runs to 19 residues. V dropped 1 base and J dropped 0 bases, with 19 bases sitting between them. Per the germline V gene, CDR1 is SGHAT and CDR2 is FQNNGV. The CDR3 region is CASSLGAGALSDSNQPQHF. DNA of the CDR3: TGTGCCAGCAGCTTAGGGGCGGGAGCCTTAAGTGATAGCAATCAGCCCCAGCATTTT.

The J gene is TRBJ1-1, the V gene TRBV2; D uncertain. Germline-derived CDR1 and CDR2 are SNHLY and FYNNEI. Between the trimmed V and J ends, which lost 3 bases and 0 bases, there was a span of 5 bases. CDR3 length: 13 amino acids. The chain's CDR3 is CASSDTMNTEAFF. The DNA of the CDR3 is TGTGCCAGCAGTGACACAATGAACACTGAAGCTTTCTTT.

The gene calls are TRBV7-2 and TRBJ2-7; 12 positions agree with TRBD2. The CDR3 has 17 amino acids. The germline gives CDR1 SGHTA, CDR2 FQGNSA. With 5 bases clipped from V and 4 bases from J, the junction kept 12 bases outside the gene matches. CDR3 sequence reads: CASSLRSSGRARYEQYF. CDR3 nucleotide sequence: TGTGCCAGCAGCCTCAGATCTAGCGGGAGGGCCCGTTACGAGCAGTACTTC.

The V gene is TRBV18, the J gene TRBJ1-4, with TRBD1 as a possible D gene (5 bases). The CDR3 consists of 14 residues. Trimming removed 3 bases at V and 7 bases at J, with 12 bases between. The germline V gene encodes CDR1 KGHSH and CDR2 LQKENI. Here the CDR3 DNA reads TGTGCCAGCTCACCCGGGGACGGGGGTGAAAAACTGTTTTTT. Protein product: CASSPGDGGEKLFF.

The V call is TRBV30, the J call TRBJ2-1, with 8 bases matching TRBD1. Germline lookup yields CDR1 GTSNPN and CDR2 SVGIG (reference sequence). V was pared by 1 base and J by 12 bases, with 5 bases of the junction left unmatched. The CDR3 length is 12 residues. The CDR3 sequence: CAWSGWGTGQFF. Written as DNA, the CDR3 is TGTGCCTGGAGTGGGTGGGGGACAGGGCAGTTCTTC.

The chain is built from TRBV30 and TRBJ1-6, with 7 bases lining up with TRBD1. This CDR3 has 17 residues. Trimming took 5 bases from V and 7 from J; bases not matched to a gene: 17. Per germline, CDR1 GTSNPN and CDR2 SVGIG (reference sequence). The CDR3 nucleotides are TGTGCCTGGGGTTCCTTATTCGGCGGACAGGCAAATTCACCCCTCCACTTT. Residues: CAWGSLFGGQANSPLHF.

V and J are TRBV5-1 and TRBJ1-6, with 7 bases that match TRBD1. J lost 8 bases, V lost 6 bases, and 14 bases had no gene match. This CDR3 spans 16 amino acids. Germline CDR1 is SGHRS and CDR2 is YFSETQ. The CDR3 is CASKGDRDSDYSPLHF. The DNA of the CDR3 is TGCGCCAGCAAGGGTGACCGGGACAGCGATTATTCACCCCTCCACTTT.

This rearrangement joins TRBV9 to TRBJ2-1; 7 bases match TRBD2. This CDR3 is 15 amino acids long. Trimming at V came to 4 bases and at J to 3 bases, leaving 7 bases not matched to a gene. From germline, CDR1 is SGDLS and CDR2 YYNGEE. This CDR3 reads CASSPRGLGYNEQFF. The CDR3 DNA reads TGTGCCAGCAGCCCCCGCGGACTAGGCTACAATGAGCAGTTCTTC. Together with reference TRBV9 and TRBJ2-1, the CDR3 gives the full variable domain: DSGVTQTPKHLITATGQRVTLRCSPRSGDLSVYWYQQSLDQGLQFLIQYYNGEERAKGNILERFSAQQFPDLHSELNLSSLELGDSALYFCASSPRGLGYNEQFFGPGTRLTVL.

The J gene is TRBJ1-4, the V gene TRBV12-3 or TRBV12-4; D is undetermined. This CDR3 is built from 13 residues. The V end lost 6 bases, the J end lost 8 bases, and 13 bases lay between the germline ends. CDR3 nucleotide sequence: TGTGCCAGCAGAAGAATAGAGGTAGAAAAACTGTTTTTT. It specifies CASRRIEVEKLFF.

This sequence joins TRBV7-2 and TRBJ1-5; D is perhaps TRBD1 (6 bases). CDR3 size: 15 residues. Trimming shortened V by 5 bases and J by 6 bases, and 17 bases separated the two germline ends. The V gene's germline CDR1 is SGHTA and CDR2 FQGNSA. The CDR3 nucleotides are TGTGCCAGCAGCCACCGAGGGGGGGCGGGTCAGCCCCAGCATTTT. It yields the protein CASSHRGGAGQPQHF.

This chain links TRBV29-1 with TRBJ1-4; unclear D gene. Germline V gives CDR1 SQVTM, CDR2 ANQGSEA. This CDR3 comprises 14 residues. Trimming left V 4 bases short and J 6 bases short, with 15 bases between. This chain's CDR3 is CSVAFRGGDEKLFF. DNA for the CDR3: TGCAGCGTTGCCTTTCGGGGTGGCGATGAAAAACTGTTTTTT.

This chain connects TRBV11-1 to TRBJ2-1, with D unresolved. Per germline, CDR1 SGHAT and CDR2 FQDESV (reference sequence). Trimming removed 4 bases at V and 0 bases at J, with 4 bases between. This CDR3 region has 13 residues. The CDR3 loop is CASSSGSYNEQFF. CDR3 sequence (DNA): TGTGCCAGCAGCTCCGGCTCCTACAATGAGCAGTTCTTC.

The chain recombines TRBV7-8 with TRBJ2-6; 9 bases are shared with TRBD1. Germline V gives CDR1 SGHVS, CDR2 FQNEAQ. Trimming cost V 3 bases and J 1 base; bases outside gene matches: 4. This CDR3 is built from 17 residues. In nucleotides, the CDR3 is TGTGCCAGCAGCTTCCGGGACAGGGTTTCTGGGGCCAACGTCCTGACTTTC. Residues: CASSFRDRVSGANVLTF.

This clone occurred a few times. The V call is TRBV6-6, the J call TRBJ2-7; the match to TRBD2 covers 9 bases. The CDR3 extends over 13 amino acids. V lost 10 bases, J lost 3 bases, and 7 bases stayed unmatched. Germline assignment: CDR1 MNHNY and CDR2 SVGAGI (reference sequence). The CDR3: CATAAGGIYEQYF. CDR3 DNA sequence: TGTGCCACCGCGGCGGGAGGGATCTACGAGCAGTACTTC.

The chain employs TRBV28 and TRBJ2-7, with no clear D. The germline V gene encodes CDR1 MDHEN and CDR2 SYDVKM. This CDR3 spans 14 amino acids. V was pared by 3 bases and J by 0 bases, with 9 bases between. CDR3 residues: CASSFGGGSYEQYF. Here the CDR3 DNA reads TGTGCCAGCAGTTTTGGCGGTGGCTCCTACGAGCAGTACTTC.

The chain links TRBV10-3 to TRBJ2-1; D unclear. V lost 4 bases, J lost 8 bases, and 9 bases lay in between. The CDR3 runs 12 residues. Germline V gene sequence: CDR1 ENHRY, CDR2 SYGVKD. CDR3 sequence: CAISAASHEQFF. The CDR3 nucleotides read TGTGCCATCAGTGCCGCGTCCCATGAGCAGTTCTTC.

V gene TRBV20-1 combines with J gene TRBJ1-2; D unclear. The CDR3 has 13 amino acids. Trimming removed 3 bases at V and 4 bases at J, with 12 bases between. Germline CDR1 is DFQATT and CDR2 is SNEGSKA (reference sequence). CDR3 loop: CSASYSIGYGYTF. The CDR3 DNA sequence: TGCAGTGCTAGTTATTCTATCGGCTATGGCTACACCTTC.

The chain combines TRBV24-1 with TRBJ2-1; 7 bases match TRBD1. With V trimmed by 10 bases and J by 7 bases, 12 bases remained unmatched. CDR3 length: 14 residues. Germline CDR1 and CDR2: KGHDR and SFDVKD. The chain's CDR3 is CATARGPRPNEQFF. In DNA, the CDR3 is TGTGCCACTGCAAGGGGGCCCCGCCCTAATGAGCAGTTCTTC.

J is TRBJ2-7 and V is TRBV7-9, with TRBD1 matching 12 bases. Losses at the gene ends were 5 bases for V and 5 bases for J; bases not matched to a gene: 4. Germline V gives CDR1 SEHNR, CDR2 FQNEAQ (reference sequence). The CDR3 spans 14 residues. In DNA, the CDR3 is TGTGCCAGCAGCAGGGACAGGGGGCACAACGAGCAGTACTTC. Translating gives CASSRDRGHNEQYF.

The rearrangement uses TRBV12-3 or TRBV12-4 and TRBJ1-6, with D hard to call. The CDR3 sequence is 12 residues long. Trimming took 0 bases from V and 15 from J, leaving 9 bases between them. CDR3 residues: CASSLARQNLHF. The DNA of the CDR3 is TGTGCCAGCAGTTTAGCTAGACAAAACCTCCACTTT.

This chain uses TRBV29-1 with TRBJ2-1, with D maybe TRBD2 (6 bases). Trimming removed 4 bases at V and 2 bases at J, with 9 bases between. Germline CDR1 is SQVTM and CDR2 is ANQGSEA. CDR3 length equals 13 residues. As DNA, the CDR3 is TGCAGCGTTGGGAGGAGGGCCTACAATGAGCAGTTCTTC. This encodes CSVGRRAYNEQFF.

The V gene is TRBV6-5, the J gene TRBJ1-3; D is unresolved. V lost 4 bases and J 0 bases, leaving 7 bases between the germline ends. The CDR3 length is 14 residues. The germline CDR1 and CDR2 sequences are MNHEY and SVGAGI. The CDR3 DNA reads as TGTGCCAGCAGTTTCGCGATCTCTGGAAACACCATATATTTT. This sequence encodes CASSFAISGNTIYF.

This chain uses TRBV10-1 with TRBJ2-3; TRBD2 aligns across 11 bases. Losses at the gene ends were 4 bases for V and 1 base for J; bases not matched to a gene: 4. Per the germline V gene, CDR1 is WNHNN and CDR2 is SYGVQD (reference sequence). This CDR3 comprises 16 residues. DNA of the CDR3: TGCGCCAGCAGTGCTGCGACTAGCGGGGGCACAGATACGCAGTATTTT. It translates to CASSAATSGGTDTQYF.